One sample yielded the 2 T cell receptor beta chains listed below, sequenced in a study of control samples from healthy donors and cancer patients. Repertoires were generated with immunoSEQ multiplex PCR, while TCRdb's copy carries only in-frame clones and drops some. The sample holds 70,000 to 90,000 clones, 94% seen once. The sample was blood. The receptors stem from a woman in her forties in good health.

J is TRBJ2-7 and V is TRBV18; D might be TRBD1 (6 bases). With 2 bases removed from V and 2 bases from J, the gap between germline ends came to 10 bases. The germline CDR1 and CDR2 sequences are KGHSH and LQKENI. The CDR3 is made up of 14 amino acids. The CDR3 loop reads CASSPGTQTYEQYF. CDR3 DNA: TGTGCCAGCTCACCAGGGACACAGACCTACGAGCAGTACTTC.

CDR3 sequence: CATSGRTNYGYTF. CDR3 bases: TGTGCCACTTCCGGACGGACCAACTATGGCTACACCTTC. This sequence joins TRBV2 and TRBJ1-2; D unresolved. The CDR3 extends over 13 amino acids. The V gene's germline CDR1 is SNHLY and CDR2 FYNNEI. V was cut by 10 bases and J by 2 bases, with 14 bases left in between.